This T cell receptor beta chain appears in the sequencing data of a study of beta chain features in type 1 diabetes. As for this clone: Its specificity is not known. One end of the junction is discordant with germline, which a read error may explain.

The sequenced template was cDNA made from the entire isolated RNA. The data were produced by immunoSEQ multiplex PCR, yet TCRdb's version contains in-frame clones alone and is incomplete. The sample contains around 400,000 clones, about 14% of which appear only once. General observations from the study: All four CD4+ subsets from Type 1 diabetes patients carried moderately but significantly shorter TCRB CDR3s. Lower insertion and higher deletion counts appeared at VDJ junctions in type 1 diabetes patients.

Sequenced sample: naive CD4+ T cells from blood. This TCR derives from a woman between 18 and 29 years old in good health.

The CDR3 bases are TGTGCCAGCTCACCTTTGGGACAGCTCCAGCATTTT. Translated: CASSPLGQLQHF. V is TRBV18 and J is TRBJ1-5; TRBD1 matches 7 bases. The CDR3 extends over 12 amino acids. The germline V gene encodes CDR1 KGHSH and CDR2 LQKENI. The variable domain in full, completed from reference TRBV18 and TRBJ1-5, reads NAGVMQNPRHLVRRRGQEARLRCSPMKGHSHVYWYRQLPEEGLKFMVYLQKENIIDESGMPKERFSAEFPKEGPSILRIQQVVRGDSAAYFCASSPLGQLQHFGDGTRLSIL.